Listed below are T cell receptor beta chains from one sample, sequenced in a study of blood T cell repertoires in COVID-19. Method: immunoSEQ multiplex PCR; TCRdb's copy keeps in-frame clones and lacks some. Of roughly 300,000 clones in the sample, around 85% were seen once. Sequenced sample: PBMCs or T cells enriched from blood (not recorded which). Receptor source: a woman between 50 and 59 years old who had recovered from COVID-19. The CDR3 runs from the conserved cysteine through the conserved F or W. The order of the fields is J gene, V gene, D gene, clone size, CDR3 protein, CDR3 DNA. The D gene is left open where the match is weak. Expanded clones get a size class; other rows say once, few or many, or leave the size out.

>TRBJ2-7|TRBV21-1|-|few
CASSKRRQGSSYEQYF
TGTGCCAGCAGCAAACGCCGACAGGGGAGCTCCTACGAGCAGTACTTC
>TRBJ1-2|TRBV19|TRBD1|-
CASSPWGTGGDYGYTF
TGTGCCAGTAGTCCCTGGGGGACAGGGGGAGATTATGGCTACACCTTC
>TRBJ1-2|TRBV6-5|-|-
CASSYSRDTYGYTF
TGTGCCAGCAGTTACTCAAGGGACACTTATGGCTACACCTTC
>TRBJ2-7|TRBV4-2|TRBD2|-
CASSQDVVGGLGYSYEQYF
TGTGCCAGCAGCCAAGATGTTGTGGGGGGACTAGGCTACTCCTACGAGCAGTACTTC
>TRBJ2-5|TRBV10-1|-|once
CASSENQGGGETQYF
TGCGCCAGCAGTGAGAACCAGGGAGGGGGGGAGACCCAGTACTTC
>TRBJ1-2|TRBV5-1|TRBD1|-
CASSSSQGQRDGYTF
TGCGCCAGCAGCTCCTCACAGGGGCAGCGGGATGGCTACACCTTC
>TRBJ2-2|TRBV7-3|-|few
CASAGARTGELFF
TGTGCCAGCGCAGGGGCGCGGACCGGGGAGCTGTTTTTT
>TRBJ2-5|TRBV6-5|TRBD2|-
CASSYSTSGGGETQYF
TGTGCCAGCAGTTACTCTACTAGCGGGGGAGGAGAGACCCAGTACTTC
>TRBJ1-1|TRBV6-2/TRBV6-3|-|-
CASSNQGGVAEAFF
TGTGCCAGCAGTAACCAGGGTGGGGTAGCTGAAGCTTTCTTT
>TRBJ1-1|TRBV7-2|TRBD1|-
CASSNRDRVIGTEAFF
TGTGCCAGCAGCAACCGGGACAGGGTAATCGGCACTGAAGCTTTCTTT
>TRBJ2-7|TRBV6-6|TRBD2|-
CATMTSGSTYEQYF
TGTGCCACCATGACTAGCGGGTCGACCTACGAGCAGTACTTC
>TRBJ1-4|TRBV30|-|-
CAWMTPSEKLFF
TGTGCCTGGATGACACCTTCAGAAAAACTGTTTTTT
>TRBJ2-5|TRBV7-8|-|once
CASSLGAGQETQYF
TGTGCCAGCAGCTTAGGGGCAGGACAAGAGACCCAGTACTTC
>TRBJ2-7|TRBV6-6|TRBD1|-
CASSHKTGAIYEQYF
TGTGCCAGCAGTCACAAGACAGGGGCAATCTACGAGCAGTACTTC
>TRBJ1-1|TRBV19|-|-
CASTPQGGGAFF
TGTGCCAGTACCCCTCAGGGCGGGGGAGCTTTCTTT
>TRBJ1-3|TRBV7-5|-|-
CVRSLTREAGNTIYF
TGTGTCAGAAGCTTAACCAGGGAGGCTGGAAACACCATATATTTT
>TRBJ2-5|TRBV29-1|TRBD2|-
CSVEDPASGGETQYF
TGCAGCGTTGAAGATCCGGCTAGCGGGGGGGAGACCCAGTACTTC
>TRBJ2-3|TRBV11-2|-|-
CASSAVLPDTQYF
TGTGCCAGCAGCGCAGTGCTGCCAGATACGCAGTATTTT
>TRBJ2-7|TRBV5-1|TRBD1|-
CASSLGGQVYEQYF
TGCGCCAGCAGCTTGGGGGGACAGGTATACGAGCAGTACTTC
>TRBJ1-4|TRBV5-6|TRBD1|few
CASSILGWDRDEKLFF
TGTGCCAGCAGTATCTTAGGGTGGGACAGGGATGAAAAACTGTTTTTT
>TRBJ2-7|TRBV6-5|-|-
CASSFREQYF
TGTGCCAGCAGTTTCAGGGAGCAGTACTTC
>TRBJ1-4|TRBV28|TRBD1|-
CASSTGFRGIF
TGTGCCAGCAGTACGGGATTCAGGGGGATTTTT
>TRBJ2-5|TRBV5-4|TRBD2|-
CASSNGGSETQYF
TGTGCCAGCAGTAACGGGGGGTCCGAGACCCAGTACTTC
>TRBJ2-2|TRBV21-1|-|once
CASSNSKTSGGAGELFF
TGTGCCAGCAGCAATTCTAAAACTAGCGGGGGGGCCGGGGAGCTGTTTTTT
>TRBJ1-6|TRBV2|-|-
CASSVSPALHF
TGTGCCAGCAGTGTTTCTCCAGCCCTCCACTTT
>TRBJ2-7|TRBV5-6|TRBD1|-
CASSLGTGSSYEQYF
TGTGCCAGCAGCTTGGGGACAGGGAGCTCCTACGAGCAGTACTTC
>TRBJ2-5|TRBV4-1|-|-
CASSQDQGTWETQYF
TGCGCCAGCAGCCAAGATCAGGGCACGTGGGAGACCCAGTACTTC
>TRBJ2-3|TRBV13|TRBD2|-
CASSSHSGGSADTQYF
TGTGCCAGCAGCTCCCATAGCGGGGGGAGTGCAGATACGCAGTATTTT
>TRBJ2-7|TRBV19|-|-
CASRSRAHLMSYEQYF
TGTGCCAGTAGAAGTCGCGCGCACCTAATGTCCTACGAGCAGTACTTC
>TRBJ1-1|TRBV5-1|TRBD1|-
CASSPGTGGFGTEAFF
TGCGCCAGCAGCCCCGGGACAGGGGGCTTCGGGACTGAAGCTTTCTTT
>TRBJ1-1|TRBV6-5|TRBD1|few
CASSRDRGTEAFF
TGTGCCAGCAGCCGGGACAGGGGAACTGAAGCTTTCTTT
>TRBJ1-5|TRBV28|-|-
CASSSLDMNSNQPQHF
TGTGCCAGCAGTTCCCTCGACATGAATAGCAATCAGCCCCAGCATTTT
>TRBJ2-7|TRBV18|-|-
CASSPPLVRGGKEQYF
TGTGCCAGCTCACCCCCGTTAGTTAGGGGGGGGAAGGAGCAGTACTTC
>TRBJ2-5|TRBV7-8|-|-
CASSLGGDAETQYF
TGTGCCAGCAGCTTAGGGGGAGATGCGGAGACCCAGTACTTC
>TRBJ2-7|TRBV7-6|TRBD2|-
CASSLAPTSAGEQYF
TGTGCCAGCAGCTTAGCGCCTACTAGCGCGGGGGAGCAGTACTTC
>TRBJ1-1|TRBV5-1|-|-
CASSLALVRGNTEAFF
TGCGCCAGCAGCTTGGCCCTTGTTAGGGGGAATACTGAAGCTTTCTTT
>TRBJ2-3|TRBV5-4|TRBD2|-
CASSLREGAGTDTQYF
TGTGCCAGCAGCTTGCGGGAGGGAGCGGGCACAGATACGCAGTATTTT
>TRBJ1-2|TRBV27|-|-
CASSSLLGGDNYGYTF
TGTGCCAGCAGTTCCCTTTTAGGGGGGGATAACTATGGCTACACCTTC
>TRBJ1-1|TRBV2|-|few
CASSPSVLPFF
TGTGCCAGCAGTCCCTCGGTTCTCCCTTTCTTT
>TRBJ2-7|TRBV18|-|-
CASSPPGRSGSYEQYF
TGTGCCAGCTCACCACCTGGACGAAGCGGTTCCTACGAGCAGTACTTC
>TRBJ1-1|TRBV6-5|TRBD1|-
CATRTGGDASEAFF
TGTGCCACACGGACAGGGGGGGACGCCAGTGAAGCTTTCTTT
>TRBJ2-7|TRBV28|TRBD1|-
CASRQTGTGGHEQYF
TGTGCCAGCAGACAGACCGGGACAGGGGGCCACGAGCAGTACTTC
>TRBJ2-3|TRBV24-1|TRBD1|-
CATSDLPGTGITDTQYF
TGTGCCACCAGTGATTTGCCCGGGACAGGGATCACAGATACGCAGTATTTT
>TRBJ2-7|TRBV6-5|-|-
CASSYPGGRPASEQYF
TGTGCCAGCAGTTACCCTGGAGGCAGGCCCGCTAGCGAGCAGTACTTC
>TRBJ2-1|TRBV12-3/TRBV12-4|TRBD1|once
CASSPTGGRQFF
TGTGCCAGCAGCCCGACAGGGGGTCGGCAGTTCTTC
>TRBJ2-3|TRBV30|-|-
CAWSASSTDTQYF
TGTGCCTGGAGTGCCTCTAGCACAGATACGCAGTATTTT
>TRBJ1-1|TRBV5-4|-|-
CASSSVGVAEAFF
TGTGCCAGCAGCTCGGTAGGGGTCGCTGAAGCTTTCTTT
>TRBJ2-2|TRBV5-4|-|-
CASSPMDKPAGELFF
TGTGCCAGCAGCCCGATGGACAAACCGGCCGGGGAGCTGTTTTTT
>TRBJ1-1|TRBV27|-|-
CASSGGENTEAFF
TGTGCCAGCAGTGGTGGAGAGAACACTGAAGCTTTCTTT
>TRBJ2-3|TRBV30|TRBD2|-
CAWRLAGGADTQYF
TGTGCCTGGAGGCTTGCGGGAGGCGCAGATACGCAGTATTTT
>TRBJ2-2|TRBV11-2|-|once
CASSLAGTEANTGELFF
TGTGCCAGCAGCTTAGCCGGGACTGAAGCGAACACCGGGGAGCTGTTTTTT
>TRBJ2-6|TRBV4-1|-|-
CASSQTSSGANVLTF
TGCGCCAGCAGCCAAACTAGCTCTGGGGCCAACGTCCTGACTTTC